This T cell receptor (beta chain) was identified during a study of shared clonotypes between healthy human individuals. How the authors handled the data: There were no quality scores in the junction-only immunoSEQ sequences, so filtering differed. TCRdb's table, derived via immunoSEQ multiplex PCR, lists solely in-frame clones and lacks some. D and trimming were read from the DNA, whereas the V and J calls and clone size are those reported in that table. The sample holds around 610,000 clones, about 95% seen once. With 7 bases clipped from V and 7 bases from J, the junction kept 8 bases outside the gene matches. The germline V gene has CDR1 LNHDA and CDR2 SQIVND (reference sequence). There are 14 residues in the CDR3. Positive CCR7 selection of CD45RO-negative cells yielded the naive CD8 cells, and terminally differentiated effector memory CD45RA+ cells were excluded.

This clonotype was sampled from a woman younger than 45 in good health. The rearrangement uses TRBV19 and TRBJ2-1, with 9 positions matching TRBD1. Specimen: naive CD8+ T cells sorted from blood. This CDR3 is CASTLGQGRNEQFF. In nucleotides, the CDR3 is TGTGCCAGTACCCTCGGACAGGGGAGGAATGAGCAGTTCTTC.